Listed below are T cell receptor beta chains from one sample, sequenced in a study of blood T cell repertoires in COVID-19. The repertoire was sequenced with immunoSEQ multiplex PCR; TCRdb's copy has only in-frame clones and lacks some. There are about 410,000 clones in the sample; about nine tenths occur only once, and under 1.5% lies in the top ten. Sequenced input: peripheral blood. Receptors were obtained from a woman younger than 45 with active or convalescent COVID-19. The CDR3 runs from the conserved cysteine through the conserved F or W. D genes are given only for firm matches. Clone size appears in some rows only: once, few, many, or a class for an expanded clone.

j_gene,abundance,d_gene,v_gene,CDR3nt,CDR3aa
TRBJ2-7,once,TRBD1,TRBV5-6,TGTGCCAGCAGCCCGGGGACAGGAGGTCGGGAGCAGTACTTC,CASSPGTGGREQYF
TRBJ2-1,NA,TRBD2,TRBV5-8,TGTGCCAGCAGCTTGGCCTTAGCGGGGTACAATGAGCAGTTCTTC,CASSLALAGYNEQFF
TRBJ2-3,NA,NA,TRBV9,TGTGCCAGCAGCGGGCCTTCCACAGATACGCAGTATTTT,CASSGPSTDTQYF
TRBJ1-1,NA,NA,TRBV5-1,TGCGCCAGCAGCACCGAGGGCAGTTTCTTCACTGAAGCTTTCTTT,CASSTEGSFFTEAFF
TRBJ2-1,once,NA,TRBV25-1,TGTGCCAGCAGTCTACAGGTCGATGAGCAGTTCTTC,CASSLQVDEQFF
TRBJ1-1,NA,TRBD1,TRBV2,TGTGCCAGCAGTAGGGACAGCCACATTGAAGCTTTCTTT,CASSRDSHIEAFF
TRBJ1-1,NA,NA,TRBV11-2,TGTGCCAGCAGCTTTGGCGACAGGCCAACTGAAGCTTTCTTT,CASSFGDRPTEAFF
TRBJ2-7,NA,TRBD1,TRBV5-1,TGCGCCAGCAGCCCTTCGGGACAGGGCTACGAGCAGTACTTC,CASSPSGQGYEQYF
TRBJ2-5,NA,TRBD2,TRBV27,TGTGCCAGCAGTTTACGCCTAGCGGGGGGGCAGGCCCAGTACTTC,CASSLRLAGGQAQYF
TRBJ2-1,NA,TRBD2,TRBV15,TGTGCCACCAGCATATTAGCGGGGGGGACCTACAATGAGCAGTTCTTC,CATSILAGGTYNEQFF
TRBJ2-1,NA,NA,TRBV5-1,TGCGCCAGCAGCTTTACAGGGCCCAATGAGCAGTTCTTC,CASSFTGPNEQFF
TRBJ1-5,NA,NA,TRBV6-2/TRBV6-3,TGTGCCAGCAGTTCACGAGCAGGGGACGGTCAGCCCCAGCATTTT,CASSSRAGDGQPQHF
TRBJ1-5,many,NA,TRBV2,TGTGCCAGCAGTGGACAGCAGAATCAGCCCCAGCATTTT,CASSGQQNQPQHF
TRBJ2-7,NA,TRBD1,TRBV2,TGTGCCAGAAGAGCGGGACAGGGTATCCACGAGCAGTACTTC,CARRAGQGIHEQYF
TRBJ1-1,once,NA,TRBV19,TGTGCCAGTAGTACGCGGGGGGAGGACAGGAACACTGAAGCTTTCTTT,CASSTRGEDRNTEAFF
TRBJ1-6,once,TRBD1,TRBV3-1/TRBV3-2,TGTGCCAGCAGCCGAGGGACAGCTAATTCACCCCTCCACTTT,CASSRGTANSPLHF
TRBJ2-2,once,NA,TRBV4-1,TGCGCCAGCAGCCCACTGACAGTTTCCCCAAAATCACGGGGGACCGGGGAGCTGTTTTTT,CASSPLTVSPKSRGTGELFF
TRBJ2-3,NA,TRBD2,TRBV6-5,TGTGCCAGCAGTCAAAGAGTCAGGGAGGGAGATACGCAGTATTTT,CASSQRVREGDTQYF
TRBJ2-7,NA,TRBD1,TRBV6-5,TGTGCCAGCACCGACTCGACAGGGTCCTACGAGCAGTACTTC,CASTDSTGSYEQYF
TRBJ1-2,NA,NA,TRBV2,TGTGCCAGCCAACCTTCAGGGGATGGCTACACCTTC,CASQPSGDGYTF
TRBJ2-7,NA,NA,TRBV7-9,TGTGCCAGCAGCTCAGAAGACAGCCTCTACGAGCAGTACTTC,CASSSEDSLYEQYF
TRBJ1-1,NA,NA,TRBV6-1,TGTGCCAGCAGTGAAGACTATAAGAAAGGGGGCACTGAAGCTTTCTTT,CASSEDYKKGGTEAFF
TRBJ1-2,few,NA,TRBV2,TGTGCCAGCAGTCTCCTTTCACGAGATAGTGGCTACACCTTC,CASSLLSRDSGYTF
TRBJ1-1,NA,TRBD1,TRBV7-8,TGTGCCAGCAGCTTAGGGACAGGGGGCAACTTGTGGGCTTTCTTT,CASSLGTGGNLWAFF
TRBJ2-7,NA,TRBD2,TRBV5-4,TGTGCCAGCAGCGTGGGACTAGCGGGGGGATACGAGCAGTACTTC,CASSVGLAGGYEQYF
TRBJ2-7,NA,NA,TRBV18,TGTGCCAGCTCACCAATGGGACTGGAAACCTACGAGCAGTACTTC,CASSPMGLETYEQYF
TRBJ1-1,NA,TRBD1,TRBV3-1/TRBV3-2,TGTGCCAGCAGTACGACAGGGTTCACTGAAGCTTTCTTT,CASSTTGFTEAFF
TRBJ2-2,NA,TRBD1,TRBV2,TGTGCCAGCAGTGAGGGGACAGGGGCGAACACCGGGGAGCTGTTTTTT,CASSEGTGANTGELFF
TRBJ1-1,NA,TRBD1,TRBV19,TGTGCCAGTAGTAGAAGCCGGGACAGGGTGTCTGAAGCTTTCTTT,CASSRSRDRVSEAFF
TRBJ2-1,NA,NA,TRBV6-5,TGTGCCAGCAGTTACGGTAGCTATGAGCAGTTCTTC,CASSYGSYEQFF
TRBJ2-3,NA,TRBD2,TRBV9,TGTGCCAGCAGCAAACTAGCGGGTAGCACAGATACGCAGTATTTT,CASSKLAGSTDTQYF
TRBJ1-3,NA,NA,TRBV10-1,TGCGCCAGCAGTGAGAGTGGCCGGGGGAACACCATATATTTT,CASSESGRGNTIYF
TRBJ2-2,NA,NA,TRBV24-1,TGTGCCACCAGTGATACCGTACTAAACACCGGGGAGCTGTTTTTT,CATSDTVLNTGELFF
TRBJ1-1,NA,NA,TRBV6-5,TGTGCCAGCAGTTACTCCCAAGAGGGCTCTGAAGCTTTCTTT,CASSYSQEGSEAFF
TRBJ2-1,NA,TRBD2,TRBV5-5,TGTGCCAGCAGCCATTATTCTAGCGGAAATGAGCAGTTCTTC,CASSHYSSGNEQFF
TRBJ1-2,NA,TRBD1,TRBV25-1,TGTGCCAGCAGAAGTTCCGGACAGGGGGCAATAATCCATGGCTACACCTTC,CASRSSGQGAIIHGYTF
TRBJ1-1,NA,TRBD1,TRBV10-3,TGTGCCATCAGTGAGTCGAGAGGACAGGAGAACACTGAAGCTTTCTTT,CAISESRGQENTEAFF
TRBJ1-4,NA,NA,TRBV6-6,TGTGCCAGCGCTTCAGCCTCCTACAGTCGAGAAAAACTGTTTTTT,CASASASYSREKLFF
TRBJ2-1,NA,TRBD2,TRBV5-1,TGCGCCAGCAGTCTGGGAGTAGCGGGGGGATTGGGTGAGCAGTTCTTC,CASSLGVAGGLGEQFF
TRBJ1-1,few,NA,TRBV11-2,TGTGCCAGCAGCTTAATTCTAGGGAACACTGAAGCTTTCTTT,CASSLILGNTEAFF
TRBJ2-7,NA,TRBD2,TRBV11-2,TGTGCCAGCAGCTTAGACATTTGGGGGAGGGCCGTCGAGCAGTACTTC,CASSLDIWGRAVEQYF
TRBJ2-7,few,TRBD1,TRBV6-4,TGTGCCAGCAGTGTCGACTGGGACAGGGGGAATTACGAGCAGTACTTC,CASSVDWDRGNYEQYF
TRBJ2-3,NA,TRBD2,TRBV5-4,TGTGCCAGCAGCCCAGGAGTGGCTGGCGGGGGGCCTAGTAGTGATACGCAGTATTTT,CASSPGVAGGGPSSDTQYF
TRBJ2-2,NA,NA,TRBV27,TGTGCCAGCAGTACTAGACGGGCCGGGGAGCTGTTTTTT,CASSTRRAGELFF
TRBJ2-7,NA,TRBD1,TRBV6-5,TGTGCCAGCAATCAGGGGGCGAAATACGAGCAGTACTTC,CASNQGAKYEQYF
TRBJ2-7,NA,TRBD1,TRBV18,TGTGCCAGCTCACAAGACAGGGCCTCCTACGAGCAGTACTTC,CASSQDRASYEQYF
TRBJ1-2,once,TRBD1,TRBV5-6,TGTGCCAGCAGCTCGCCGGGACAGCGCGGGTACGAGGCAGGCTATGGCTACACCTTC,CASSSPGQRGYEAGYGYTF
TRBJ2-4,NA,TRBD1,TRBV19,TGTGCCAGTAGTCCGCGTCCCGGGACAGGGCGCACGGCCAAAAACATTCAGTACTTC,CASSPRPGTGRTAKNIQYF
TRBJ1-2,NA,NA,TRBV21-1,TGTGCCAGCAGCAAATGTCAGGGGCCACTTAACTATGGCTACACCTTC,CASSKCQGPLNYGYTF
TRBJ1-3,NA,NA,TRBV3-1/TRBV3-2,TGTGCCAGCAGCCCGGGTGTTGATTCAGGAAACACCATATATTTT,CASSPGVDSGNTIYF
TRBJ1-2,few,NA,TRBV10-2,TGCGCCAGCAGTGCAAGACGGGATGGCTACACCTTC,CASSARRDGYTF
TRBJ1-3,NA,TRBD1,TRBV4-1,TGCGCCAGCAGCCAAGATGGGGACAGTTACTCTGGAAACACCATATATTTT,CASSQDGDSYSGNTIYF
TRBJ1-2,few,NA,TRBV5-4,TGTGCCAGCAGCTTGGAGCCTGGCAGGGATGTCTATGGCTACACCTTC,CASSLEPGRDVYGYTF
TRBJ2-7,once,NA,TRBV2,TGTGCCAGCAGTTCGGACAACTTCGAGCAGTACTTC,CASSSDNFEQYF
TRBJ1-1,NA,TRBD1,TRBV24-1,TGTGCCACCAGTGACCGGACAGGGCGAGAAGCTTTCTTT,CATSDRTGREAFF
TRBJ2-7,NA,TRBD2,TRBV3-1/TRBV3-2,TGTGCCAGCAGCCGGGGCCCTAGCGGCCTAAGCTCCTACGAGCAGTACTTC,CASSRGPSGLSSYEQYF
TRBJ2-7,NA,TRBD1,TRBV11-3,TGTGCCAGCAGCTTGCAGGGGGCACCGTACGAGCAGTACTTC,CASSLQGAPYEQYF
TRBJ1-4,NA,NA,TRBV5-1,TGCGCCAGCAGGCCCGGCGTGGGGGCAGTGTATGAAAAACTGTTTTTT,CASRPGVGAVYEKLFF
TRBJ1-4,NA,NA,TRBV3-1/TRBV3-2,TGTGCCAGCAGCCCCGGTTTTCGAGGGGGTGAAAAACTGTTTTTT,CASSPGFRGGEKLFF
TRBJ2-7,NA,NA,TRBV4-1,TGCGCCAGCAGCCAAGAATCCGGTCATCTCCTTGAGCAGTACTTC,CASSQESGHLLEQYF